This entry lists 11 T cell receptor beta chains sequenced from one sample in a study of OX40 agonist ivuxolimab in advanced cancers. Using immunoSEQ multiplex PCR, the repertoire was profiled, and TCRdb retains in-frame clones only, with some absent. Of 74,000 or so clones listed, approximately 88% are singletons. Sequenced material: CD4+ or CD8+ T cells sorted from blood, taken in a trial of the OX40 agonist ivuxolimab. The receptors were gathered from an adult with an advanced solid tumor such as melanoma, head and neck, liver or kidney cancer.

The gene calls are TRBV18 and TRBJ1-6; weak D call: TRBD1 (5 bases). The CDR3 has 18 amino acids. The V and J ends lost 3 bases and 6 bases respectively, with 21 bases between them. Germline-derived CDR1 and CDR2 are KGHSH and LQKENI. Here the CDR3 DNA reads TGTGCCAGCTCACCTCGTGTAGGCGAGGCGAGGGGTAATTCACCCCTCCACTTT. It encodes CASSPRVGEARGNSPLHF.

This chain joins TRBV9 and TRBJ2-7, with 7 bases identical to TRBD2. J gave up 3 bases and V 0 bases, and 6 bases lay outside the gene matches. This CDR3 is built from 15 residues. Germline loops: CDR1 SGDLS, CDR2 YYNGEE. CDR3 in DNA: TGTGCCAGCAGCGTAGCTGGGGCGGGGGTCTACGAGCAGTACTTC. It encodes CASSVAGAGVYEQYF.

This rearrangement joins TRBV29-1 to TRBJ2-3; 9 bases align to TRBD1. The CDR3 spans 13 residues. The ends lost 7 bases at V and 3 bases at J; junction bases unmatched: 5. CDR1 and CDR2 from the germline V gene are SQVTM and ANQGSEA. The chain's CDR3 is CSGKTGGTDTQYF. The CDR3 bases are TGCAGCGGGAAGACAGGGGGTACAGATACGCAGTATTTT.

V and J are TRBV6-1 and TRBJ2-3; D assignment may be TRBD1 or TRBD2 (5 bases each). Germline V gives CDR1 MNHNS, CDR2 SASEGT. CDR3 length: 15 residues. The ends were cut back, 6 bases at V and 1 base at J, with 14 bases in the middle. CDR3 DNA sequence: TGTGCCAGCAGACAAAGCGGCAGGGGCACAGATACGCAGTATTTT. Residues: CASRQSGRGTDTQYF.

The sample holds one count of this clone. V and J are TRBV5-1 and TRBJ2-7; the D gene is possibly TRBD2 (6 bases). Trimming stripped 0 bases from V and 3 bases from J, with 10 bases between. The CDR3 totals 14 residues. Germline CDR1 SGHRS, CDR2 YFSETQ. The CDR3 nucleotides are TGCGCCAGCAGCTTGGGGGACTTTAACTACGAGCAGTACTTC. It specifies CASSLGDFNYEQYF.

The chain recombines TRBV14 with TRBJ1-1; unclear D gene. Trimming stripped 2 bases from V and 6 bases from J, with 16 bases between. In germline, CDR1 is SGHDN, CDR2 FVKESK. The length of the CDR3 is 15 residues. CDR3 DNA sequence: TGTGCCAGCAGCCAACGGAAGAGGGCTCCGGCTGAAGCTTTCTTT. Amino acids: CASSQRKRAPAEAFF.

In the case of this clone: A junction end diverges from the germline sequence, so it may reflect a read error. The chain uses TRBV5-1 and TRBJ1-1; D is possibly TRBD1 (6 bases). The CDR3 length is 15 residues. CDR1 and CDR2 (germline): SGHRS, YFSETQ. The DNA for the CDR3 is TGCGCCAGCAGTTTGGGGGCCAGATTAACCACTGAAGCTTTCTTT. It codes for CASSLGARLTTEAFF.

This rearrangement joins TRBV6-6 to TRBJ1-5; D gene uncertain. The germline V and J ends were trimmed by 6 bases and 2 bases, with 14 bases remaining between them. CDR1 is MNHNY and CDR2 is SVGAGI in the germline V gene (reference sequence). This CDR3 has 15 amino acids. Written as DNA, the CDR3 is TGTGCCAGCAGGCCCCCAACCCCTGGCAATCAGCCCCAGCATTTT. It encodes CASRPPTPGNQPQHF.

This rearrangement joins TRBV5-1 to TRBJ2-5; 7 bases line up with TRBD1. The CDR3 covers 15 residues. The ends lost 4 bases at V and 5 bases at J; junction bases unmatched: 11. Germline V lookup: CDR1 SGHRS, CDR2 YFSETQ. The CDR3 DNA reads TGCGCCAGCAGCATGGATGGACAGGATCGGGAGACCCAGTACTTC. As protein: CASSMDGQDRETQYF.

The V gene is TRBV27, the J gene TRBJ1-1; D call uncertain. CDR1 is MNHEY, CDR2 SMNVEV, per germline (reference sequence). This CDR3 has 13 amino acids. Trimming took off 6 bases at V and 4 bases at J, with 12 bases between the two ends. CDR3 nucleotide sequence: TGTGCCAGCAGGTTAGGTGTGGGCACTGAAGCTTTCTTT. Its protein product is CASRLGVGTEAFF.

J is TRBJ1-3 and V is TRBV4-1, with D hard to call. Trimming took 8 bases from V and 2 from J, leaving 16 bases between them. This CDR3 comprises 15 residues. The germline V gene has CDR1 MGHRA and CDR2 YSYEKL. DNA for the CDR3: TGCGCCAGCCGCCGCGGAGTGGGAACTGGAAACACCATATATTTT. Residues: CASRRGVGTGNTIYF.